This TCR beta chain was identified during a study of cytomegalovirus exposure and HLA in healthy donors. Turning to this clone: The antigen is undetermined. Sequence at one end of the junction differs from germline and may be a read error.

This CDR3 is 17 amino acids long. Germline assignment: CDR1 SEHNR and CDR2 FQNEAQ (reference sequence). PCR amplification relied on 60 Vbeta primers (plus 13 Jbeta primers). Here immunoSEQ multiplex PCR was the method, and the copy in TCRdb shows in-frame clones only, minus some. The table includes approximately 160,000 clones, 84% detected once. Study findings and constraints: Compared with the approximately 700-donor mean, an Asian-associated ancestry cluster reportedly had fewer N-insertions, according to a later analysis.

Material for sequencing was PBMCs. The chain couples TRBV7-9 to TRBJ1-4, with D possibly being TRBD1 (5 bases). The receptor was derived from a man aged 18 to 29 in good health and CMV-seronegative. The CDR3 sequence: CSSSYSGQGAANEKLFF. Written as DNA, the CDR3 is TGTTCCAGCAGCTATAGCGGGCAGGGAGCGGCTAATGAAAAACTGTTTTTT.